Only a few counts were recorded for the clone carrying this T cell receptor (beta chain). Its antigen is currently unknown. Profiles of TCR beta VDJ and CDR3 were generated from a genomic DNA template. TCRdb recomputed calls from the reads with MiXCR, one row per CDR3 protein. The table includes just over 150,000 distinct CDR3 sequences, around 48% detected once. Patients chosen for sequencing had CD8+CD57+ cells that had expanded, as shown by flow cytometry. Patients had received no therapy at the time of blood sampling. These data belong to a study of CD8+CD57+ T cells in acquired aplastic anemia. Study at large: The study obtained an average of around 3.1 ug of DNA from sorted CD4+ and CD8+ cells.

V shed 5 bases and J shed 1 base, with 23 bases lying between them. The CDR3 runs to 18 residues. Germline lookup yields CDR1 MNHNY and CDR2 SVGAGI (reference sequence). General observations from the study: Shared by patients and controls, approximately 29 CD8+ CDR3s were abundant in patients. Patients and healthy controls showed no significant CD8+ Simpson's diversity difference.

This clonotype originated in a human donor with aplastic anemia. The sequencing sample was made of sorted CD4+, CD8+, or CD8+CD57+ T cells (not recorded which) from PBMCs. The V gene is TRBV6-6, the J gene TRBJ1-1; a weak D match, TRBD1 (6 bases). The DNA for the CDR3 is TGTGCCAGCAGTAACACAGGGAGAGCGTTAAGAAGGAACACTGAAGCTTTCTTT. Its protein is CASSNTGRALRRNTEAFF.